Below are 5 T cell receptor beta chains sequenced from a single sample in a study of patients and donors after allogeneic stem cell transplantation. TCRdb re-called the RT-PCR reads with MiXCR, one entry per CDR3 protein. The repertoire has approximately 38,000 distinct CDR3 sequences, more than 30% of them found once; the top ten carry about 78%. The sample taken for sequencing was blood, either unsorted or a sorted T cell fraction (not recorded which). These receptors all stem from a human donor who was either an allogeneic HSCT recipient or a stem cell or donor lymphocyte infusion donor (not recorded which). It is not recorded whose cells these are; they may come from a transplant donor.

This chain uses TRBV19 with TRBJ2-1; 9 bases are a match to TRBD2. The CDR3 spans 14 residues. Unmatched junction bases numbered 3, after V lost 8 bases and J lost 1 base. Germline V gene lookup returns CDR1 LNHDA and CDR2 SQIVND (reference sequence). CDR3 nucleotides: TGTGCCAGTCAGGCGGGAGGGTCCTACAATGAGCAGTTCTTC. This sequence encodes CASQAGGSYNEQFF.

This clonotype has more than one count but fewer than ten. The CDR3 spells CASSLEGIKNEQFF. In DNA form, the CDR3 reads TGTGCCAGCAGCCTAGAGGGCATTAAGAATGAGCAGTTCTTC. The rearrangement links TRBV7-2 to TRBJ2-1; TRBD2 is a possible D gene (5 bases). Deletions cut 5 bases from V and 7 bases from J, with 15 bases between. Germline CDR1 SGHTA, CDR2 FQGNSA. The CDR3 loop spans 14 amino acids.

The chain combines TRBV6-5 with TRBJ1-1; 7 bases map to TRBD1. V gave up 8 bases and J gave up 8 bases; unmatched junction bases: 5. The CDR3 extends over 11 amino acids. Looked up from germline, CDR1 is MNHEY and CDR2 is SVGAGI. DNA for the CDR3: TGTGCCAGCTACAGGGGCCTCGAAGCTTTCTTT. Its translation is CASYRGLEAFF.

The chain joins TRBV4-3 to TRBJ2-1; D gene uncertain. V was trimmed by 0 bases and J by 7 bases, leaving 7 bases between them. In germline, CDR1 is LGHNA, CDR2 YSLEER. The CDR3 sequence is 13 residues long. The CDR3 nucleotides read TGCGCCAGCAGCCAAGAACTAAGGAATGAGCAGTTCTTC. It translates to CASSQELRNEQFF.

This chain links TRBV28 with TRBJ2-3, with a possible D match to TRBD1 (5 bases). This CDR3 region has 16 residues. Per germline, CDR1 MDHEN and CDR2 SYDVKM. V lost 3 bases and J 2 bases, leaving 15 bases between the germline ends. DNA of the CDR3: TGTGCCAGCAGTTTTCCCAGGGAAACTGACACAGATACGCAGTATTTT. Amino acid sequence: CASSFPRETDTDTQYF. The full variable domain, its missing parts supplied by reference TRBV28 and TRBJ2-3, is DVKVTQSSRYLVKRTGEKVFLECVQDMDHENMFWYRQDPGLGLRLIYFSYDVKMKEKGDIPEGYSVSREKKERFSLILESASTNQTSMYLCASSFPRETDTDTQYFGPGTRLTVL.